The T cell receptor beta chain described here comes from a study of control samples from healthy donors and cancer patients. The protocol was immunoSEQ multiplex PCR, while the TCRdb copy is restricted to in-frame clones and leaves out a portion. The top ten clones hold about 4.9% of a sample with about 150,000 clones, roughly 89% of them seen once. Trimming removed 8 bases at V and 6 bases at J, with 19 bases between. Germline V gives CDR1 MNHEY, CDR2 SVGAGI. CDR3 length equals 14 residues. The sample consisted of blood. This clonotype was obtained from a man aged 25-40 years in good health. The chain carries TRBV6-5 and TRBJ1-1; a possible D gene is TRBD1 (5 bases). This chain's CDR3 is CASRVAGLGPEAFF. The CDR3 DNA is TGTGCCAGCCGAGTGGCGGGGCTCGGTCCTGAAGCTTTCTTT.